A single sample is the source of the 25 T cell receptor delta chains below, sequenced in a study of γδ T cells in repeated Plasmodium falciparum infection. Flow sorting of PBMC yielded separate Vgamma9/Vdelta2+ and Vdelta2-negative gammadelta T cell populations for bulk repertoire analysis. TCRdb re-identified clones in the multiplex PCR reads via CATT. The sample yields over 45,000 delta-chain clones, 1.6% seen once. The specimen sequenced was gamma-delta T cells from blood. The receptors stem from a pool of human donors (malaria-infected and uninfected, not separated).

In regard to this clone: A single base separates this from a much larger clone, so it may be a read error. This rearrangement joins TRDV2 to TRDJ1, with D tentatively TRDD3 (5 bases). Here the J gene was assigned by germline matching of the DNA, as TCRdb has none. The CDR3 consists of 14 residues. Per germline, CDR1 GEAIGNYY and CDR2 EKD. In DNA form, the CDR3 reads TGCGCCTGTGACCATATACGTTCGACCGATAAACTCATCTTT. It encodes CACDHIRSTDKLIF.

The V call is TRDV1, the J call TRDJ3, with D perhaps TRDD3 (5 bases). TCRdb supplies no J gene; here it was assigned by aligning the nucleotide sequence to germline. The V gene lost 7 bases and the J gene lost 3 bases, with 31 bases spanning the gap. The germline V gene has CDR1 TSWWSYY and CDR2 QGS. The CDR3 has 22 residues. The CDR3 is CALAPSIKSHWIQSWDTRQMFF. CDR3 coding DNA: TGTGCTCTTGCGCCGTCAATAAAGTCTCACTGGATTCAAAGCTGGGACACCCGACAGATGTTTTTC.

This clone was counted at least ten times. The CDR3 DNA is TGTGCTCTTGGGGAATTTGCCCCCTCCACTCTACTCATCTTT. Its translation is CALGEFAPSTLLIF. The rearrangement uses TRDV1 and TRDJ1, with D hard to call. The germline V and J ends were trimmed by 2 bases and 10 bases, with 17 bases remaining between them. This CDR3 is built from 14 residues. Germline assignment: CDR1 TSWWSYY and CDR2 QGS.

As for this clone: The TCRdb protein, from a much larger clone, departs from this DNA's translation at residue 8, likely by read error; the protein shown derives from the DNA. The chain couples TRDV1 to TRDJ1; TRDD3 matches at 8 bases. The J gene, not given by TCRdb, was assigned here from a germline match of the nucleotide sequence. The trim removed 5 bases at V and 0 bases at J, leaving 17 bases unmatched. The CDR3 sequence is 19 residues long. Germline assignment: CDR1 TSWWSYY and CDR2 QGS. The CDR3 protein is CALGNSGCWGTEYTDKLIF. The DNA for the CDR3 is TGTGCTCTTGGGAATTCTGGGTGCTGGGGGACAGAATACACCGATAAACTCATCTTT.

This clone has ten or more counts. A far larger clone is just one base off, so this is likely a read error. The same CDR3 can be traced to other DNA sequences in this sample. The V gene is TRDV1; the J gene was not called; the table assigns TRDD3, which was not confirmed against the DNA. This CDR3 spans 24 amino acids. Germline V gene data show CDR1 as TSWWSYY and CDR2 as QGS. The CDR3 loop is CALGERPYLPTGGYFSWDTRQMFF. CDR3 in DNA: TGTGCTCTTGGGGAAAGGCCCTACCTTCCAACTGGGGGATACTTCTCCTGGGACACCCGACAGATGTTCTTC.

Ten or more counts support this clone. This sequence is one base from a far larger clone and is likely a read error. Other DNA sequences from this sample encode an identical CDR3 as well. The chain has TRDV2 and TRDJ1; D gene ambiguous. Trimming took off 7 bases at V and 0 bases at J, with 14 bases between the two ends. Per germline, CDR1 GEAIGNYY and CDR2 EKD. This CDR3 spans 14 amino acids. CDR3 residues: CACDSLLNTDKLIF. The CDR3 region has the DNA TGTGCCTGCGACTCCTTACTTAACACCGATAAACTCATCTTT.

With respect to this clone: A far larger clone is one base from this, pointing to a likely read error. The sample contains more than one DNA sequence encoding this CDR3. This chain uses TRDV1 with TRDJ1; 10 bases align to TRDD3. The J gene comes from matching the DNA to germline here; TCRdb lacks it. This CDR3 spans 26 amino acids. The V gene end was trimmed by 5 bases and the J gene end by 0 bases; junction bases not matched to a gene: 36. Germline CDR1 and CDR2: TSWWSYY and QGS. For the CDR3, the DNA is TGTGCTCTTGGGAAGCTAATCCAGTCCAAAGAGGGGTACTGGGGGATGAGAGGATCGTACACCGATAAACTCATCTTT. Its protein is CALGKLIQSKEGYWGMRGSYTDKLIF.

This clone has only a few counts. Only one base separates this from a far larger clonotype, so it likely reflects a read error. The same CDR3 can be traced to other DNA sequences in this sample. The chain joins TRDV1 to TRDJ1; 8 nucleotides agree with TRDD3. Here the J gene was assigned by germline matching of the DNA, as TCRdb has none. CDR3 length equals 16 residues. The germline CDR1 and CDR2 sequences are TSWWSYY and QGS. The CDR3 sequence is CALGEARLGDTDKLIF. DNA of the CDR3: TGTGCTCTTGGGGAAGCCCGGCTGGGGGACACGGATAAACTCATCTTT.

The genes are TRDV1 and TRDJ1, with a tentative D call TRDD3 (5 bases). TCRdb lists no J gene, so it was determined here by aligning the DNA to germline. In germline, CDR1 is TSWWSYY, CDR2 QGS. This CDR3 comprises 19 residues. The germline V and J ends were trimmed by 6 bases and 0 bases, with 26 bases remaining between them. The CDR3 here is CALGDFPSSWAPYTDKLIF. The DNA for the CDR3 is TGTGCTCTTGGAGATTTCCCGTCCTCCTGGGCCCCGTACACCGATAAACTCATCTTT.

Remarks on this clone: A far bigger clonotype differs at one base, so this is likely a read error. Other DNA variants within this sample encode the same CDR3. The gene calls are TRDV2 and TRDJ1, with D perhaps matching TRDD3 (6 bases). No J gene was available from TCRdb, and it was assigned here by a germline match of the DNA. Germline CDR1 GEAIGNYY, CDR2 EKD. With 1 base removed from V and 0 bases from J, the gap between germline ends came to 29 bases. The CDR3 covers 21 residues. In nucleotides, the CDR3 is TGTGCCTGTGACACAGGATTACTTGGGGGCCCCCTTACCCCATACACCGATAAACTCATCTTT. Translated, it gives CACDTGLLGGPLTPYTDKLIF.

The sample holds many counts of this clone. TCRdb records a much larger clone's protein for this DNA, with a difference at residue 21 that likely arises from a read error; the protein given is the translation of the DNA. The V gene call reads TRDV1; no J gene was called; TRDD3 is the table's D call, not checked against the DNA. CDR1 is TSWWSYY and CDR2 is QGS in the germline V gene. This CDR3 has 22 amino acids. The CDR3 DNA reads TGTGCTCTTGGGCTCCCATTAGGCCGTAGTACTGGGGGATACGGTACTACCGATAAACTCACCTTT. Translated, it gives CALGLPLGRSTGGYGTTDKLTF.

This clone occurred many times. TCRdb attributes to this sequence the protein of a much larger clone, which differs from the DNA translation at residue 5; a read error is likely, and the protein displayed is translated from the DNA. The V and J genes are TRDV1 and TRDJ1, with 7 bases fitting TRDD3. The V segment lost 4 bases and the J segment 0 bases; nucleotides outside the gene matches: 14. There are 18 residues in the CDR3. Germline CDR1 reads TSWWSYY; CDR2 reads QGS. The CDR3 bases are TGTGCTCTTGGGGGACTTGGATTGCACGGGGGATACACCGATAAACTCATCTTT. It is translated as CALGGLGLHGGYTDKLIF.

A word on this clone: This DNA translates differently at residue 15 from the TCRdb protein, which is that of a much larger clone; a read error is likely, and the protein shown is the DNA's own translation. V gene TRDV3 combines with J gene TRDJ1; 9 bases line up with TRDD3. The CDR3 runs to 16 residues. CDR1 is TVYSNPD, CDR2 GDNSRS, per germline (reference sequence). CDR3 in DNA: TGTGCCCCCTTATCCACCGGGGATACGTACACCGATAAACTCACCTTT. The encoded protein is CAPLSTGDTYTDKLTF. The whole variable domain, filled in from reference TRDV3 and TRDJ1, reads CDKVTQSSPDQTVASGSEVVLLCTYDTVYSNPDLFWYRIRPDYSFQFVFYGDNSRSEGADFTQGRFSVKHILTQKAFHLVISPVRTEDSATYYCAPLSTGDTYTDKLTFGKGTRVTVEP.

This clone was detected many times. TCRdb's protein and the translated DNA diverge at residue 14; the protein reported here is the translation of the DNA. The rearrangement links TRDV1 to TRDJ1; perhaps TRDD2 as D (6 bases). This CDR3 region has 18 residues. Trimming shortened V by 4 bases and J by 7 bases, and 28 bases separated the two germline ends. CDR1 and CDR2 (germline): TSWWSYY, QGS. The CDR3 reads CALGVTGLPRRVAGKLIF. The CDR3 DNA reads as TGTGCTCTTGGGGTTACAGGCCTTCCAAGACGGGTTGCCGGTAAACTCATCTTT.

Notes on this clone: The protein given by TCRdb reflects a much larger clone and differs at residue 7 from this DNA's translation, likely from a read error; the protein shown is the DNA's translation. The chain joins TRDV1 to TRDJ3; either TRDD2 or TRDD3 may supply D (5 bases each). TCRdb carries no J gene annotation; the J gene was assigned here by matching the DNA with germline. The CDR3 covers 27 residues. The V end was cut by 4 bases, the J end by 0 bases, with 40 bases between. CDR1 is TSWWSYY, CDR2 QGS, per germline. The CDR3 sequence is CALGVLATYRAWRIDGITSWDTRQMFF. For the CDR3, the DNA is TGTGCTCTTGGGGTCCTCGCTACCTACCGTGCGTGGCGGATAGACGGAATAACCTCCTGGGACACCCGACAGATGTTTTTC.

Comment on this clone: This sequence is one base from a far larger clone and is likely a read error. Within the sample, other DNA sequences also encode this same CDR3. Called V gene: TRDV1; the J gene was not called; the D call of TRDD3 is as the table states it, not checked on the DNA. This CDR3 region has 18 residues. CDR1 and CDR2 from the germline V gene are TSWWSYY and QGS. CDR3 sequence reads: CALGDARLLTVYTDKLIF. The CDR3 region has the DNA TGTGCTCTTGGGGACGCCCGCCTCCTGACCGTGTACACCGATAAACTCATCTTC.

As to this clone: The protein in TCRdb stems from a much larger clone and differs at residue 12 from this DNA's translation, likely a read error; here the protein is translated from the DNA. The rearrangement joins TRDV1 to TRDJ1; 9 nucleotides line up with TRDD3. Here the J gene came from matching the DNA to germline, since TCRdb omits it. After removal of 2 bases from V and 10 bases from J, the junction contained 14 bases not matched to a gene. CDR3 length equals 16 residues. CDR1 is TSWWSYY and CDR2 is QGS in the germline V gene. Written as DNA, the CDR3 is TGTGCTCTTGGGGAATTGGCCTTGCTGGGGGATGCAAGACTCATCTTT. Protein: CALGELALLGDARLIF.

This clone was counted only a few times. A single base separates this from a much larger clone, so it may be a read error. This rearrangement joins TRDV1 to TRDJ1; 9 positions match TRDD2. The J gene, absent from TCRdb, was called here by matching the DNA to germline. From germline, CDR1 is TSWWSYY and CDR2 QGS. V gave up 3 bases and J gave up 0 bases; unmatched junction bases: 20. The length of the CDR3 is 21 residues. CDR3 coding DNA: TGTGCTCTTGGGGACCCTCCCTTCCTACGGGAGATACGCTGGTACACCGATAAACTCATCTTT. It is translated as CALGDPPFLREIRWYTDKLIF.

This clone was recorded a few times. TCRdb shows a much larger clone's protein in place of this DNA's translation, and the two differ at residue 9, likely through a read error; the protein shown is translated from the DNA. This chain uses TRDV1 with TRDJ1; no firm D call. This CDR3 contains 12 residues. V lost 3 bases to trimming and J lost 10 bases, with 12 bases between them. Germline CDR1 and CDR2: TSWWSYY and QGS. The CDR3 loop is CALGDGPYRLIF. CDR3 in DNA: TGTGCTCTTGGGGATGGGCCTTATAGACTCATCTTT.

As concerns this clone: A far larger clone lies a single base away; this is likely a read error. Other nucleotide sequences from this sample produce the same CDR3. J gene calling gave no result, while the V gene is TRDV3. Per germline, CDR1 TVYSNPD and CDR2 GDNSRS (reference sequence). The CDR3 is 11 amino acids. The DNA of the CDR3 is TGTGCGGGCGCCCTACGGGGTAAGCTCATCTTT. Amino acids: CAGALRGKLIF.

Many counts were recorded for this clone. TCRdb's protein, taken from a much larger clone, differs from this DNA's translation at residue 17, likely owing to a read error; the protein displayed comes from the DNA. The J gene went uncalled, whereas the V gene is TRDV2; the table assigns TRDD3, which was not confirmed against the DNA. There are 19 residues in the CDR3. The germline gives CDR1 GEAIGNYY, CDR2 EKD. CDR3 nucleotides: TGTGCCTGTGACGCCGTGCGGACTTTAAGCTCCTGGGACACCCGACAGGTGTTTTTC. Its protein is CACDAVRTLSSWDTRQVFF.

This clone is medium-sized (0.01 to 0.1%) within its sample. The rearrangement links TRDV1 to TRDJ3; TRDD2 might be the D (5 bases). Germline CDR1 is TSWWSYY and CDR2 is QGS. Trimming took 9 bases from V and 2 from J, leaving 14 bases between them. The CDR3 sequence is 16 residues long. The CDR3 DNA reads TGTGCTCTAAACCTACGGCACACCTGGGACACCCGACAGATGTTTTTC. Amino acid sequence: CALNLRHTWDTRQMFF.

The table lists this clone with a few counts. The translation of this DNA and the TCRdb protein of a much larger clone differ at residue 10, probably owing to a read error; the protein shown here is translated from the DNA. The rearrangement joins TRDV1 to TRDJ1; no firm D call. Assignment of the J gene here rests on matching the DNA to germline, because TCRdb gives none. V was clipped by 3 bases and J by 0 bases, with 26 bases between them. This CDR3 contains 20 residues. Germline CDR1 reads TSWWSYY; CDR2 reads QGS. The CDR3 DNA is TGTGCTCTTGGGGAGGTCGGGAGACGGATCCCGGGAAGGTACACCGATAAACTCATCTTT. Translating gives CALGEVGRRIPGRYTDKLIF.

This clone was observed a handful of times. A far larger clone is a single base away, which makes a read error likely. This CDR3 is also generated by other DNA sequences in the sample. V gene assignment gives TRDV2, but the J gene was left uncalled; the D segment call TRDD3 is taken from the table without a DNA check. The CDR3 extends over 16 amino acids. The germline gives CDR1 GEAIGNYY, CDR2 EKD. The CDR3 reads CACDGLGDLYTDKLIF. The CDR3 coding sequence is TGTGCCTGTGACGGATTGGGGGACTTGTACACCGATAAGCTCATCTTT.

By proportion, this clone is medium-sized. This sample also contains other DNA sequences that code for the same CDR3. The chain joins TRDV1 to TRDJ1; TRDD2 or TRDD3 may be the D gene (5 bases each). V was clipped by 2 bases and J by 0 bases, with 22 bases between them. Germline loops: CDR1 TSWWSYY, CDR2 QGS. This CDR3 spans 19 amino acids. CDR3 nucleotide sequence: TGTGCTCTTGGGGAAATCTTCCCCCGATTGGGGCTGGACACCGATAAACTCATCTTT. Protein sequence: CALGEIFPRLGLDTDKLIF.